This TCR beta chain was obtained from a study of siplizumab effects on memory and regulatory T cells. Sequencing of unstimulated naive, memory, effector memory and TEMRA subsets was performed in three donor pairs. Study results and caveats: Alloreactive sequences tracing back to unstimulated CD4+ memory cells were significantly reduced by siplizumab. Mapping to unstimulated subsets was achieved for only a minor fraction of alloreactive clones.

About this clone itself: Its antigen is currently unknown.

Each sample had roughly 10^5 TCR templates assayed. The data were produced by immunoSEQ multiplex PCR, yet TCRdb's version contains in-frame clones alone and is incomplete. In the table there are 70,000 to 100,000 clones, more than 95% of which are singletons. V was shortened by 3 bases and J by 3 bases, with 13 bases between the two germline ends. The germline gives CDR1 SGHRS, CDR2 YFSETQ. The CDR3 extends over 14 amino acids. V is TRBV5-1 and J is TRBJ2-7; D may be TRBD1 or TRBD2 (6 bases each). The TCR was taken from a human donor in good health. Sequenced material: naive CD4+ T cells sorted from blood. Here the CDR3 reads CASSSGDTLYEQYF. The CDR3 DNA is TGCGCCAGCAGCTCGGGGGACACCCTCTACGAGCAGTACTTC.